These 7 T cell receptor beta chains originate from one sample sequenced in a study of blood T cell repertoires in COVID-19. Measured with immunoSEQ multiplex PCR; TCRdb has only the in-frame clones, and not every one. The sample lists about 53,000 clones, about 80% occurring once. The sequencing input was peripheral blood. The source is a human donor in a cohort sampled during active COVID-19.

Only one count was recorded for this clone. The chain has TRBV28 and TRBJ1-5; D gene unclear. The CDR3 covers 15 residues. The germline CDR1 and CDR2 sequences are MDHEN and SYDVKM. The V end was cut by 6 bases, the J end by 3 bases, with 15 bases between. CDR3 amino acids: CASRGRGSLNQPQHF. CDR3 nucleotide sequence: TGTGCCAGCAGAGGGCGGGGAAGCCTCAATCAGCCCCAGCATTTT. Combining the CDR3 with reference TRBV28 and TRBJ1-5 gives the whole variable domain DVKVTQSSRYLVKRTGEKVFLECVQDMDHENMFWYRQDPGLGLRLIYFSYDVKMKEKGDIPEGYSVSREKKERFSLILESASTNQTSMYLCASRGRGSLNQPQHFGDGTRLSIL.

V gene TRBV6-2 or TRBV6-3 combines with J gene TRBJ1-2, with unresolved D. The V end lost 6 bases, the J end lost 8 bases, and 16 bases lay between the germline ends. The CDR3 has 13 amino acids. The germline V gene encodes CDR1 MNHEY and CDR2 SVGEGT. CDR3 nucleotide sequence: TGTGCCAGCAGCCTCAACCGGGAGAGCGGCTACACCTTC. It yields the protein CASSLNRESGYTF.

V and J are TRBV7-9 and TRBJ2-3; D remains unclear. The CDR3 length is 15 residues. Germline CDR1 reads SEHNR; CDR2 reads FQNEAQ (reference sequence). Trimming pared 8 bases from V and 0 bases from J, leaving 15 bases between. CDR3 region: CASPKVGGSTDTQYF. As DNA, the CDR3 is TGTGCCAGCCCCAAAGTCGGCGGCAGCACAGATACGCAGTATTTT. Full variable domain (rest looked up from reference TRBV7-9 and TRBJ2-3): DTGVSQNPRHKITKRGQNVTFRCDPISEHNRLYWYRQTLGQGPEFLTYFQNEAQLEKSRLLSDRFSAERPKGSFSTLEIQRTEQGDSAMYLCASPKVGGSTDTQYFGPGTRLTVL.

In its sample, this clone was seen once. The V gene is TRBV7-3, the J gene TRBJ2-7; no clear D gene. Germline CDR1 is SGHTA and CDR2 is FQGTGA. V was pared by 1 base and J by 6 bases, with 4 bases between. This CDR3 has 11 amino acids. CDR3 sequence: CASSLIGEQYF. CDR3 sequence (DNA): TGTGCCAGCAGCTTAATCGGCGAGCAGTACTTC.

This chain connects TRBV7-9 to TRBJ1-1; D remains unclear. CDR1 SEHNR and CDR2 FQNEAQ come from the germline V gene (reference sequence). V lost 1 base and J lost 5, with 14 bases in between. This CDR3 region has 15 residues. The CDR3 coding sequence is TGTGCCAGCAGCTTAGGGGGAGGGATAGGAACTGAAGCTTTCTTT. Its protein is CASSLGGGIGTEAFF.

This clone occurred once. The J gene is TRBJ2-1, the V gene TRBV6-6, with D maybe TRBD1 (6 bases). The V gene's germline CDR1 is MNHNY and CDR2 SVGAGI (reference sequence). Trimming cost V 7 bases and J 15 bases, with 28 bases left between them. This CDR3 spans 15 amino acids. CDR3 DNA sequence: TGTGCCAGCACCACACTACTAGACAGGCCGTTGGTTCGGTTCTTC. Protein: CASTTLLDRPLVRFF.

The chain has TRBV2 and TRBJ1-6, with TRBD1 matching over 8 bases. V shed 4 bases, J shed 5 bases, and the junction held 4 bases outside the gene matches. Germline V CDR1 and CDR2: SNHLY, FYNNEI. This CDR3 comprises 15 residues. The CDR3 here is CASSGRGRNNSPLHF. CDR3 in DNA: TGTGCCAGCAGTGGCAGGGGGCGAAATAATTCACCCCTCCACTTT.